This T cell receptor (beta chain) was sequenced for a study of neurological immune-mediated disorders. Across the study: The study included some 34 multiple sclerosis patients, approximately 30 relapsing-remitting and 3 secondary progressive.

TCRdb called the 5' RACE reads again in MiXCR, with one record for every CDR3 protein. Of tens of thousands of distinct CDR3 sequences in the sample, 4% were seen once. Per the germline V gene, CDR1 is KGHSH and CDR2 is LQKENI. The CDR3 is 15 amino acids. The V gene lost 4 bases and the J gene lost 7 bases, with 20 bases spanning the gap. Findings of the study overall: No clinical or MRI feature was associated with the multiple sclerosis repertoire cluster.

For the sorted libraries, roughly 1.1 million CD4+ or CD8+ T cells were used. This clonotype was recorded many times. Antigen: not known. Sequenced input: CD4+ T cells from blood. The sequence was collected from a middle-aged woman with multiple sclerosis. This chain uses TRBV18 with TRBJ2-7, with a possible D match to TRBD2 (7 bases). The DNA of the CDR3 is TGTGCCAGCTCACTGGGGGCTAGCGGCAATATGGAGCAGTACTTC. Residues: CASSLGASGNMEQYF.